This paragraph covers one TCR beta chain sequence. No antigen is known for it. These data are taken from a study of cytomegalovirus exposure and HLA in healthy donors. Turning to the study itself: The 120 or so validation repertoires were reported in a later analysis to have been generated on the same platform as the approximately 700 first-cohort repertoires. Study conclusions and caveats: The authors confirmed in vitro that three CMV-associated chains were specific for CMV antigens. Reported performance of the classifier showed diagnosis of cytomegalovirus status with high specificity and sensitivity.

The germline CDR1 and CDR2 sequences are ENHRY and SYGVKD. The CDR3 length is 14 residues. V was cut by 4 bases and J by 4 bases, with 11 bases left in between. Clones were read by immunoSEQ multiplex PCR, and TCRdb kept only the in-frame ones, dropping some. The table shows roughly 350,000 clones, with 80% to 90% occurring only once. This TCR was sampled from a woman under 30 in good health and CMV-seronegative. The genes are TRBV10-3 and TRBJ2-1; tentatively, D is TRBD2 (6 bases). The sequenced sample consisted of PBMCs. The CDR3 sequence: CAISGTGTYNEQFF. The CDR3 coding sequence is TGTGCCATCAGTGGAACCGGGACTTACAATGAGCAGTTCTTC.